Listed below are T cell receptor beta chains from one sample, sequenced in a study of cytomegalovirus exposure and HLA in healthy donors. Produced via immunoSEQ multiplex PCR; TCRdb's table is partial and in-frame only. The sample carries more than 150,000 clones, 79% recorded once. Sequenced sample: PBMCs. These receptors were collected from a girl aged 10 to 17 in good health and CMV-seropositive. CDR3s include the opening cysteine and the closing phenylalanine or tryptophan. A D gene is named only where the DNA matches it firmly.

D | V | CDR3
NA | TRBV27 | CASSTQTQVAPLHF
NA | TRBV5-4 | CATTRGMETQYF
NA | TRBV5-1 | CASSHGGGEVGYTF
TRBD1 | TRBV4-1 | CASSQAGTGVEQYF
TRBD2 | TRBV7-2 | CASSWKTGGTSDTQYF
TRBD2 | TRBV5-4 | CASSLQVRRGVYEQYF
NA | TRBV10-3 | CAISEDRYYGYTF
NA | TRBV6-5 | CASSYSAANTEAFF
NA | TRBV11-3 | CASSLEGLGGTQYF
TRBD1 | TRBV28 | CASRGGGNTEAFF
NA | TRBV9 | CASSVEEIGGGFGNYGYTF
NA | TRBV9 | CASGQIGNTIYF